This is a list of T cell receptor beta chains from one sample in a study of OX40 agonist ivuxolimab in advanced cancers. Profiling relied on immunoSEQ multiplex PCR, and the TCRdb table lists in-frame clones only, not all of them. The sample yields about 70,000 clones, around nine tenths seen once. The sample consisted of CD4+ or CD8+ T cells sorted from blood, taken in a trial of the OX40 agonist ivuxolimab. The receptors were sampled from an adult with an advanced solid tumor such as melanoma, head and neck, liver or kidney cancer. The CDR3 runs from the conserved cysteine through the conserved F or W.

V gene	J gene	CDR3 protein
TRBV6-5	TRBJ2-3	CASTSGTDTQYF
TRBV6-5	TRBJ2-3	CASSLAGGITDTQYF
TRBV7-8	TRBJ2-7	CASSLARDYEQYF
TRBV11-2	TRBJ2-1	CASSLVSGGYNEQFF
TRBV28	TRBJ1-2	CASSPDRGAYGYTF
TRBV9	TRBJ2-1	CASSGTVYNEQFF
TRBV6-5	TRBJ1-2	CASSQGQGAGYTF
TRBV27	TRBJ2-7	CASSPTLRQAQYF
TRBV11-2	TRBJ2-1	CASSLTAGSYNEQFF
TRBV27	TRBJ2-2	CASSLIGFANTGELFF
TRBV10-3	TRBJ2-3	CAIPGASTDTQYF
TRBV7-9	TRBJ1-6	CASSLAGNSPLHF
TRBV11-3	TRBJ2-3	CASSLGGTGFPDTQYF
TRBV7-9	TRBJ1-2	CASSSLFQGDSYGYTF
TRBV12-5	TRBJ2-7	CASEGSGGSYEQYF
TRBV5-4	TRBJ2-7	CASSFRGSYEQYF